This T cell receptor (beta chain) was retrieved from a study of T cells after yellow fever vaccination. Study summary: Preparing low-cell-number fractions relied on SMART-Seq v4 Ultra Low Input.

MiXCR, applied by TCRdb to the 5' RACE reads, yields one record per CDR3 protein. The sample lists roughly 260,000 distinct CDR3 sequences; 10% to 15% were seen once. This CDR3 is built from 15 residues. CDR1 KGHSH and CDR2 LQKENI come from the germline V gene. The trim removed 6 bases at V and 10 bases at J, leaving 13 bases unmatched. This clonotype was seen only a few times. The sequencing here drew on CD4+ T cells sorted from PBMCs, taken 45 days after the yellow fever booster vaccination. This TCR was recovered from a man aged 25 to 40 who received the YFV17D yellow fever vaccine. The rearrangement joins TRBV18 to TRBJ2-3; 10 nucleotides align to TRBD2. The CDR3 protein is CASSPDRTSGNPQYF. CDR3 bases: TGTGCCAGCTCGCCGGACAGAACTAGCGGGAACCCGCAGTATTTT.